Below, 32 T cell receptor beta chains from the same sample are listed, as sequenced in a study of blood T cells in healthy people across ages (dated by TCRdb to between 2014 and 2017). The method behind the library was 5' RACE. These reads were obtained on an Illumina HiSeq 2500. A second PCR of 7 to 11 cycles was run with a J-beta primer mix and a sample-barcoded 5' primer. The public reads were reprocessed in TCRdb via fastp at Q25 and MiXCR, keeping in-frame beta chains. Records with the same CDR3 protein are collapsed into one entry carrying the most frequent genes and DNA. In this sample the table shows hundreds of thousands of distinct CDR3 sequences, more than 25% of which occur a single time. The top ten clones comprise about 18% of the sample. Input material: blood. These receptors were collected from a woman of 80 years or more in good health.

This clonotype was seen ten or more times. V usage is TRBV6-5 and J usage is TRBJ1-4; D may be TRBD1 (5 bases). Per the germline V gene, CDR1 is MNHEY and CDR2 is SVGAGI. The V and J ends lost 2 bases and 0 bases respectively, with 19 bases between them. The CDR3 runs 19 residues. CDR3 bases: TGTGCCAGCAGTTACGCCTTGGGAGGGGTTACTTCAACTAATGAAAAACTGTTTTTT. Translation: CASSYALGGVTSTNEKLFF.

This chain uses TRBV12-3 or TRBV12-4 with TRBJ2-7, with TRBD1 matching 7 bases. V trimming: 2 bases; J trimming: 2 bases; junction bases outside the gene matches: 12. The CDR3 has 17 amino acids. The CDR3 protein is CASSLIVGTVTAYEQYF. CDR3 DNA: TGTGCCAGCAGTTTAATTGTCGGGACAGTGACAGCCTACGAGCAGTACTTC.

This clonotype was detected ten times or more. CDR3 nucleotide sequence: TGTGCCAGCAGTTTAGGGCAGTATAATTCACCCCTCCACTTT. It codes for CASSLGQYNSPLHF. The rearrangement uses TRBV27 and TRBJ1-6; D gene ambiguous. Germline loops: CDR1 MNHEY, CDR2 SMNVEV (reference sequence). V lost 2 bases and J lost 4, with 6 bases in between. This CDR3 is built from 14 residues.

The genes are TRBV20-1 and TRBJ2-7; either TRBD1 or TRBD2 may fit D (6 bases each). The CDR3 covers 11 residues. Germline V gives CDR1 DFQATT, CDR2 SNEGSKA (reference sequence). V was cut by 6 bases and J by 6 bases, with 12 bases left in between. The CDR3 DNA reads TGCAGTGCACTCGGGGGCATCGAGCAGTACTTC. Protein product: CSALGGIEQYF.

This clonotype was seen repeatedly, ten times or more. V usage is TRBV4-3 and J usage is TRBJ1-2; no reliable D call. The V end lost 1 base, the J end lost 2 bases, and 11 bases lay between the germline ends. Germline V gene data show CDR1 as LGHNA and CDR2 as YSLEER. This CDR3 has 15 residues. This CDR3 is CASSQALHTNYGYTF. As DNA, the CDR3 is TGCGCCAGCAGCCAAGCCTTGCATACAAACTATGGCTACACCTTC.

This clonotype was observed many times. The genes are TRBV20-1 and TRBJ1-6; D perhaps matches TRBD1 (6 bases). The V and J ends lost 5 bases and 7 bases respectively, with 15 bases between them. Looked up from germline, CDR1 is DFQATT and CDR2 is SNEGSKA (reference sequence). The CDR3 runs 14 residues. Here the CDR3 reads CSAPDRTANSPLHF. CDR3 DNA sequence: TGCAGTGCTCCGGACAGAACCGCCAATTCACCCCTCCACTTT.

This clonotype was seen repeatedly, ten times or more. The rearrangement links TRBV6-2 or TRBV6-3 to TRBJ2-1; D remains unclear. CDR3 length: 11 amino acids. CDR1 and CDR2 (germline): MNHEY, SVGEGT. Trimming cost V 6 bases and J 15 bases, with 15 bases left between them. The CDR3 loop is CASRTTTVTFF. In DNA form, the CDR3 reads TGTGCCAGCAGAACTACTACCGTCACGTTCTTC.

The genes are TRBV7-2 and TRBJ2-5; no clear D. The J call may be faulty, since TRBJ2-7 better matches the DNA end. The CDR3 length is 14 residues. Germline lookup yields CDR1 SGHTA and CDR2 FQGNSA. CDR3 sequence: CASSLDTLTYEQYF. The CDR3 DNA follows: TGTGCCAGCAGCTTAGACACTTTGACCTACGAGCAGTACTTC.

This clonotype was seen many times. J is TRBJ2-5 and V is TRBV7-2; D unclear. In germline, CDR1 is SGHTA, CDR2 FQGNSA. V was shortened by 1 base and J by 5 bases, with 14 bases between the two germline ends. This CDR3 comprises 15 residues. The DNA of the CDR3 is TGTGCCAGCAGCTTAGATGGTCCGGGTGGGGAGACCCAGTACTTC. Amino acid sequence: CASSLDGPGGETQYF.

This clonotype appeared a few times. The chain has TRBV12-3 or TRBV12-4 and TRBJ1-6; 9 positions agree with TRBD1. The CDR3 loop spans 17 amino acids. V lost 2 bases to trimming and J lost 5 bases; unmatched junction nucleotides: 7. CDR3 bases: TGTGCCAGCAGTTTATCCGCGACAGGGGGAAATAATTCACCCCTCCACTTT. As protein: CASSLSATGGNNSPLHF.

This clonotype has a count of ten or more. The rearrangement joins TRBV5-6 to TRBJ2-5; the D call may be TRBD1 or TRBD2 (5 bases each). The germline gives CDR1 SGHDT, CDR2 YYEEEE. V was pared by 7 bases and J by 5 bases, with 18 bases between. CDR3 length: 14 residues. The CDR3 DNA reads as TGTGCCAGCCAACCGGGACCACAGACCGAGACCCAGTACTTC. Residues: CASQPGPQTETQYF.

The table lists this clonotype with a few counts. The chain has TRBV28 and TRBJ2-7; 9 bases align to TRBD2. The ends lost 5 bases at V and 2 bases at J; junction bases unmatched: 7. Germline lookup yields CDR1 MDHEN and CDR2 SYDVKM. The CDR3 runs 15 residues. Here the CDR3 DNA reads TGTGCCAGCAGTCAGACTAGCGGATCGACCTACGAGCAGTACTTC. It yields the protein CASSQTSGSTYEQYF.

This clonotype has at least ten counts. The chain couples TRBV7-8 to TRBJ2-5; D may be TRBD2 (6 bases). The CDR3 covers 16 residues. Germline V gene data show CDR1 as SGHVS and CDR2 as FQNEAQ. Trimming stripped 1 base from V and 5 bases from J, with 17 bases between. CDR3 loop: CASSLEHRGREETQYF. The CDR3 DNA is TGTGCCAGCAGCTTAGAACACCGGGGGAGAGAGGAGACCCAGTACTTC. Full variable domain (remainder filled in from reference TRBV7-8 and TRBJ2-5): GAGVSQSPRYKVAKRGQDVALRCDPISGHVSLFWYQQALGQGPEFLTYFQNEAQLDKSGLPSDRFFAERPEGSVSTLKIQRTQQEDSAVYLCASSLEHRGREETQYFGPGTRLLVL.

The V call is TRBV6-6, the J call TRBJ2-7, with D possibly being TRBD1 or TRBD2 (6 bases each). Judging by the DNA end, TRBJ2-5 fits better; the J call may be wrong. CDR1 is MNHNY and CDR2 is SVGAGI in the germline V gene (reference sequence). CDR3 length equals 16 residues. Here the CDR3 DNA reads TGTGCCAGCAGACGGGGGTCGGGGGCAGTCCGAGAGACCCAGTACTTC. Protein product: CASRRGSGAVRETQYF.

This clonotype appeared a few times. The gene calls are TRBV27 and TRBJ1-5; D is unresolved. Deletions cut 2 bases from V and 7 bases from J, with 9 bases between. CDR3 length equals 13 residues. Germline-derived CDR1 and CDR2 are MNHEY and SMNVEV (reference sequence). The CDR3 DNA sequence: TGTGCCAGCAGTTTAGAACAACGGCAGCCCCAGCATTTT. This encodes CASSLEQRQPQHF.

This chain connects TRBV7-9 to TRBJ2-5; D call uncertain. This CDR3 is built from 17 residues. V gave up 1 base and J gave up 4 bases, with 19 bases separating them. Germline V CDR1 and CDR2: SEHNR, FQNEAQ (reference sequence). The CDR3 reads CASSLVPVARFGETQYF. CDR3 DNA: TGTGCCAGCAGCTTAGTGCCCGTGGCCCGTTTTGGAGAGACCCAGTACTTC.

Points on this clonotype: This could be a read error, since a much larger clone is one nucleotide away. The chain links TRBV9 to TRBJ2-3, with 8 positions matching TRBD1. The J segment lost 1 base and the V segment lost 1 base, leaving 11 bases of the junction unmatched. This CDR3 comprises 18 residues. Germline V CDR1 and CDR2: SGDLS, YYNGEE. CDR3 in DNA: TGTGCCAGCAGCGTATCAGGGGGCACCGCCTTGGGCACAGATACGCAGTATTTT. Translated: CASSVSGGTALGTDTQYF. The full variable domain, completed using reference TRBV9 and TRBJ2-3, is DSGVTQTPKHLITATGQRVTLRCSPRSGDLSVYWYQQSLDQGLQFLIQYYNGEERAKGNILERFSAQQFPDLHSELNLSSLELGDSALYFCASSVSGGTALGTDTQYFGPGTRLTVL.

This clonotype was recorded at least ten times. The DNA of the CDR3 is TGTGCCAGCAGAGCGGCGGGCAGAGATTACAATGAGCAGTTCTTC. Translating it yields CASRAAGRDYNEQFF. The V and J genes are TRBV5-8 and TRBJ2-1, with D perhaps TRBD2 (5 bases). The CDR3 loop spans 15 amino acids. CDR1 and CDR2 (germline): SGHTS, YDEGEE. Trimming left V 5 bases short and J 4 bases short, with 16 bases between.

J is TRBJ1-5 and V is TRBV19; possible D gene TRBD1, 6 bases. The germline gives CDR1 LNHDA, CDR2 SQIVND (reference sequence). V lost 4 bases, J lost 11 bases, and 12 bases lay in between. This CDR3 is built from 12 residues. As DNA, the CDR3 is TGTGCCAGTAGTAGGGAACAGGGTTCCCAGCATTTT. Amino acid sequence: CASSREQGSQHF.

This clonotype showed up many times. The chain joins TRBV5-6 to TRBJ1-1; D gene unclear. The CDR3 has 14 residues. Germline V CDR1 and CDR2: SGHDT, YYEEEE. V was shortened by 0 bases and J by 4 bases, with 10 bases between the two germline ends. The CDR3 bases are TGTGCCAGCAGCTTGGGCAGTCTGCGCACTGAAGCTTTCTTT. Residues: CASSLGSLRTEAFF.

The sample holds many counts of this clonotype. The chain joins TRBV12-3 or TRBV12-4 to TRBJ1-6; tentative D call: TRBD1 (5 bases). Trimming left V 6 bases short and J 4 bases short, with 10 bases between. This CDR3 has 14 amino acids. Written as DNA, the CDR3 is TGTGCCAGCAGGGGGGGACGGTATAATTCACCCCTCCACTTT. Protein product: CASRGGRYNSPLHF.

The chain recombines TRBV20-1 with TRBJ2-3; D possibly corresponds to TRBD1 (6 bases). The CDR3 extends over 14 amino acids. The V gene's germline CDR1 is DFQATT and CDR2 SNEGSKA (reference sequence). Trimming stripped 5 bases from V and 4 bases from J, with 16 bases between. The CDR3, as DNA: TGCAGTGCTCTGAAGCAGGGGAGACCAGATACGCAGTATTTT. It codes for CSALKQGRPDTQYF.

This clonotype was seen repeatedly, ten times or more. The J gene is TRBJ2-1, the V gene TRBV4-1; D may be TRBD1 or TRBD2 (5 bases each). There are 15 residues in the CDR3. V was pared by 1 base and J by 9 bases, with 16 bases between. CDR1 is MGHRA, CDR2 YSYEKL, per germline. The DNA of the CDR3 is TGCGCCAGCAGCCAAGTAGGGACCAAAGGTAGTGAGCAGTTCTTC. It codes for CASSQVGTKGSEQFF.

The V and J genes are TRBV20-1 and TRBJ2-3; 10 bases line up with TRBD1. The CDR3 covers 13 residues. The germline V gene encodes CDR1 DFQATT and CDR2 SNEGSKA (reference sequence). With 3 bases clipped from V and 6 bases from J, the junction kept 3 bases outside the gene matches. The CDR3 DNA is TGCAGTGCTAGTAGGGACAGGGGTGATACGCAGTATTTT. Its translation is CSASRDRGDTQYF.

This clonotype was seen a handful of times. Relative to the germline gene, one junction end is altered; a read error may explain this. The CDR3 region has the DNA TGTGCCAGCAGTTTAGCGGGACACAACGCAGATGCGCAGTATTTT. Encoded protein: CASSLAGHNADAQYF. This chain uses TRBV12-3 or TRBV12-4 with TRBJ2-3, with D possibly matching TRBD1 (6 bases). The CDR3 is 15 amino acids.

Comments on this clonotype: This may come from a read error, since a much larger clone is one base off. The chain links TRBV20-1 to TRBJ1-1, with a tentative D call TRBD1 (5 bases). The CDR3 covers 11 residues. Germline CDR1 is DFQATT and CDR2 is SNEGSKA (reference sequence). Here the CDR3 reads CRQRDGGEAFF. The CDR3 region has the DNA TGCAGGCAGCGGGACGGCGGGGAAGCTTTCTTT.

This clonotype was found many times. In DNA form, the CDR3 reads TGTGCCAGCCAGGATCCAGCGGCGGCTAGAGATACGCAGTATTTT. Translation gives CASQDPAAARDTQYF. The J gene is TRBJ2-3, the V gene TRBV9, with D maybe TRBD2 (5 bases). V was trimmed by 7 bases and J by 5 bases, leaving 20 bases between them. The CDR3 has 15 residues. Germline CDR1 SGDLS, CDR2 YYNGEE. Combining the CDR3 with reference TRBV9 and TRBJ2-3 gives the whole variable domain DSGVTQTPKHLITATGQRVTLRCSPRSGDLSVYWYQQSLDQGLQFLIQYYNGEERAKGNILERFSAQQFPDLHSELNLSSLELGDSALYFCASQDPAAARDTQYFGPGTRLTVL.

This clonotype was picked up many times. The rearrangement uses TRBV5-1 and TRBJ2-5; D uncertain. The CDR3 runs 15 residues. Deletions cut 3 bases from V and 5 bases from J, with 17 bases between. CDR1 and CDR2 from the germline V gene are SGHRS and YFSETQ. CDR3 sequence (DNA): TGCGCCAGCAGCTCTCCAGGATCGAGCTCGGAGACCCAGTACTTC. It encodes CASSSPGSSSETQYF.

This chain joins TRBV11-1 and TRBJ1-2; 10 nucleotides match TRBD1. Germline-derived CDR1 and CDR2 are SGHAT and FQDESV (reference sequence). J lost 5 bases, V lost 5 bases, and 8 bases had no gene match. The CDR3 consists of 15 residues. The CDR3 region is CASSARTGGVYGYTF. The DNA of the CDR3 is TGTGCCAGCAGCGCCCGGACAGGGGGTGTTTATGGCTACACCTTC.

The chain couples TRBV20-1 to TRBJ1-2; 10 bases match TRBD1. CDR3 length equals 14 residues. Losses at the gene ends were 5 bases for V and 4 bases for J; bases not matched to a gene: 7. CDR1 is DFQATT, CDR2 SNEGSKA, per germline (reference sequence). For the CDR3, the DNA is TGCAGTGCTCCGACAGGGGGCGCGCGCTATGGCTACACCTTC. Its protein is CSAPTGGARYGYTF.

Points on this clonotype: A much larger clone lies a single base off, so this may be a read error. The CDR3 loop reads CASSPPDSYGQYF. CDR3 nucleotide sequence: TGTGCCAGCAGCCCCCCCGACAGCTACGGGCAGTACTTC. The rearrangement uses TRBV5-6 and TRBJ2-7; possible D gene TRBD1, 5 bases. This CDR3 contains 13 residues. From germline, CDR1 is SGHDT and CDR2 YYEEEE.

This clonotype was picked up many times. The chain uses TRBV12-3 or TRBV12-4 and TRBJ2-7; 7 nucleotides line up with TRBD1. This CDR3 is built from 14 residues. Trimming at V came to 2 bases and at J to 5 bases, leaving 6 bases not matched to a gene. The CDR3 DNA sequence: TGTGCCAGCAGTTTACGACAGGGCAATCACGAGCAGTACTTC. Translating gives CASSLRQGNHEQYF.